These 4 T cell receptor beta chains originate from one sample sequenced in a study of vaccination effects on CD4 cells after COVID-19. The culture ran for 10 days, and then CD4+ T cells were isolated. These TCRs are of unknown antigen specificity. Method: immunoSEQ multiplex PCR; TCRdb's copy keeps in-frame clones and lacks some. Here the sample spans fewer than 35,000 clones, about 60% being singletons. The sequencing used CD4+ T cells from PBMCs cultured without peptide, collected before COVID-19 vaccination. Receptor source: a human donor who received a COVID-19 vaccine.

This clone appeared once. The chain uses TRBV24-1 and TRBJ2-3; TRBD1 is a possible D gene (6 bases). Germline CDR1 KGHDR, CDR2 SFDVKD. This CDR3 has 13 amino acids. V was shortened by 4 bases and J by 4 bases, with 8 bases between the two germline ends. The CDR3 region has the DNA TGTGCCACCAGTGAAGCAGGGGCAGATACGCAGTATTTT. This codes for CATSEAGADTQYF.

The table lists this clone with a few counts. This sequence joins TRBV2 and TRBJ1-2; 7 bases are shared with TRBD1. V trimming: 1 base; J trimming: 14 bases; junction bases outside the gene matches: 16. There are 15 residues in the CDR3. The germline CDR1 and CDR2 sequences are SNHLY and FYNNEI. CDR3 nucleotide sequence: TGTGCCAGCAGTGAAGGCCCGCAACTACAGGGGCGATGGACCTTC. It translates to CASSEGPQLQGRWTF.

V and J are TRBV7-8 and TRBJ1-2; 7 bases fit TRBD1. With V trimmed by 1 base and J by 4 bases, 0 bases remained unmatched. The CDR3 has 13 amino acids. Germline assignment: CDR1 SGHVS and CDR2 FQNEAQ. The chain's CDR3 is CASSLGQGYGYTF. CDR3 DNA sequence: TGTGCCAGCAGCTTAGGACAGGGCTATGGCTACACCTTC.

This clone was counted between two and nine times. This chain joins TRBV3-1 (or the pseudogene TRBV3-2) and TRBJ1-1, with 11 bases fitting TRBD1. The germline CDR1 and CDR2 sequences are LGHDT and YNNKEL (reference sequence). The J segment lost 11 bases and the V segment lost 2 bases, leaving 10 bases of the junction unmatched. The CDR3 extends over 15 amino acids. The CDR3 here is CASSQPRTGGGDAFF. The CDR3 DNA reads TGTGCCAGCAGCCAACCGAGGACAGGGGGCGGGGATGCTTTCTTT.